Below are 9 T cell receptor beta chains sequenced from a single sample in a study of cytomegalovirus exposure and HLA in healthy donors (TCRdb year 2017). Libraries were constructed by the immunoSEQ multiplex PCR assay. For the multiplex PCR, a mixture combining 60 forward primers for TCR Vbeta segments and 13 reverse primers for TCR Jbeta segments was used. The table was pulled from immuneACCESS by TCRdb, which kept in-frame rearrangements only. Such tables lose some clones; where checked, under half of the loss comes from unresolved V genes, and the rest has no known cause. This sample holds around 200,000 clones; around 83% were observed only once. About 1.3% of the sample is in the top ten clones. Sequencing was performed on PBMCs. The receptors shown here come from a girl aged 2-9 years in good health and CMV-seropositive.

The chain has TRBV13 and TRBJ2-5; D is perhaps TRBD2 (5 bases). The germline V gene encodes CDR1 PRHDT and CDR2 FYEKMQ (reference sequence). V gave up 0 bases and J gave up 3 bases, with 5 bases separating them. The CDR3 is made up of 13 amino acids. CDR3 sequence: CASSLGGEETQYF. In DNA form, the CDR3 reads TGTGCCAGCAGCTTAGGGGGAGAAGAGACCCAGTACTTC.

The chain couples TRBV30 to TRBJ1-2; possible D gene TRBD1, 5 bases. Trimming took off 2 bases at V and 3 bases at J, with 10 bases between the two ends. The CDR3 extends over 13 amino acids. The germline V gene encodes CDR1 GTSNPN and CDR2 SVGIG (reference sequence). CDR3 sequence reads: CAWSPETDYGYTF. For the CDR3, the DNA is TGTGCCTGGAGTCCCGAGACAGACTATGGCTACACCTTC.

CDR3 residues: CASSLGAGRGRDGVNTEAFF. The CDR3 nucleotides are TGCGCCAGCAGCCTGGGGGCGGGCAGGGGGCGGGATGGTGTTAACACTGAAGCTTTCTTT. The chain joins TRBV5-1 to TRBJ1-1; the match to TRBD1 covers 8 bases. Germline CDR1 and CDR2: SGHRS and YFSETQ. The CDR3 is 20 amino acids. The V gene end was trimmed by 4 bases and the J gene end by 2 bases; junction bases not matched to a gene: 22.

The chain employs TRBV5-4 and TRBJ1-2; 7 nucleotides agree with TRBD1. V lost 0 bases and J lost 8; bases outside the gene matches: 7. Germline V gene lookup returns CDR1 SGHNT and CDR2 YYREEE (reference sequence). This CDR3 is built from 14 residues. Written as DNA, the CDR3 is TGTGCCAGCAGCTTGGTGGATCAGGGGGGCGGCTACACCTTC. Translation: CASSLVDQGGGYTF. Combining the CDR3 with reference TRBV5-4 and TRBJ1-2 gives the whole variable domain ETGVTQSPTHLIKTRGQQVTLRCSSQSGHNTVSWYQQALGQGPQFIFQYYREEENGRGNFPPRFSGLQFPNYSSELNVNALELDDSALYLCASSLVDQGGGYTFGSGTRLTVV.

This chain connects TRBV6-1 to TRBJ2-6; D is perhaps TRBD2 (6 bases). Germline values: CDR1 MNHNS, CDR2 SASEGT. This CDR3 is 15 amino acids long. Trimming took off 7 bases at V and 6 bases at J, with 16 bases between the two ends. The CDR3 sequence: CASTWGGRMANVLTF. The CDR3, as DNA: TGTGCCAGCACATGGGGAGGACGGATGGCCAACGTCCTGACTTTC.

J is TRBJ1-3 and V is TRBV28; TRBD1 agrees at 10 bases. Looked up from germline, CDR1 is MDHEN and CDR2 is SYDVKM. The CDR3 is made up of 15 amino acids. The CDR3 sequence: CATAWDRGTGNTIYF. The CDR3 nucleotides read TGTGCGACAGCATGGGACAGGGGTACTGGAAACACCATATATTTT.

The J gene is TRBJ1-5, the V gene TRBV9, with D possibly matching TRBD1 (6 bases). The CDR3 has 13 amino acids. Germline V gene data show CDR1 as SGDLS and CDR2 as YYNGEE. Deletions cut 5 bases from V and 3 bases from J, with 9 bases between. The CDR3 spells CASSRGTNQPQHF. Written as DNA, the CDR3 is TGTGCCAGCAGTAGGGGGACCAATCAGCCCCAGCATTTT.

CDR3 protein: CASSPQVSSYNEQFF. CDR3 coding DNA: TGTGCCAGCAGTCCACAGGTCAGCTCCTACAATGAGCAGTTCTTC. This chain connects TRBV6-4 to TRBJ2-1; weak D call: TRBD1 (5 bases). This CDR3 is 15 amino acids long. Germline V lookup: CDR1 MRHNA, CDR2 SNTAGT. Trimming stripped 5 bases from V and 0 bases from J, with 11 bases between.

The chain combines TRBV6-6 with TRBJ2-7; 7 bases are a match to TRBD1. The CDR3 extends over 13 amino acids. After removal of 8 bases from V and 2 bases from J, the junction contained 6 bases not matched to a gene. The germline CDR1 and CDR2 sequences are MNHNY and SVGAGI (reference sequence). CDR3 region: CASGNRGTYEQYF. CDR3 nucleotide sequence: TGTGCCAGCGGAAACAGGGGCACCTACGAGCAGTACTTC.